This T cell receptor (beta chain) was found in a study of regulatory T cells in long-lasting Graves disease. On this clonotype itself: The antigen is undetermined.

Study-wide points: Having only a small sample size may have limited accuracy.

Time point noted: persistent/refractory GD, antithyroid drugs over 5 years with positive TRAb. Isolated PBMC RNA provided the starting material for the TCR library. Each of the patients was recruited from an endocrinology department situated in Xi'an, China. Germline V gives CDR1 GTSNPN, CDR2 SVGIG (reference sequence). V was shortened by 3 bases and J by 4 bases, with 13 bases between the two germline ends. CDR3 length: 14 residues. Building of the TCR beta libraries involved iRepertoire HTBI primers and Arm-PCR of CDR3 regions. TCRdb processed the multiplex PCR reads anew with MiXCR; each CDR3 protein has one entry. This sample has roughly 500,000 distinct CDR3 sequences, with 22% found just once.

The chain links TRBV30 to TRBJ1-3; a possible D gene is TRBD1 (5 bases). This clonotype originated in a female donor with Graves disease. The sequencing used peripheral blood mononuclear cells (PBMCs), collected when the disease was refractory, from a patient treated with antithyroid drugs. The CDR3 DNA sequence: TGTGCCTGGAGGACCAGGGTGTCGGGAAACACCATATATTTT. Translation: CAWRTRVSGNTIYF. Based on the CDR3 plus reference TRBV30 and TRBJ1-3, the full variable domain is SQTIHQWPATLVQPVGSPLSLECTVEGTSNPNLYWYRQAAGRGLQLLFYSVGIGQISSEVPQNLSASRPQDRQFILSSKKLLLSDSGFYLCAWRTRVSGNTIYFGEGSWLTVV.